Shown below are 8 T cell receptor beta chains from a single sample sequenced in a study of preoperative IRX-2 immunotherapy in early breast cancer. Specified treatment: preoperative locoregional IRX-2 cytokine immunotherapy. The data were produced by immunoSEQ multiplex PCR, yet TCRdb's version contains in-frame clones alone and is incomplete. The top ten hold roughly 1.3% of the sample, which has approximately 24,000 clones, 75% to 90% seen once. The input for sequencing was lymph node tissue, taken after IRX-2 immunotherapy. All receptors derive from a human donor with breast cancer.

The chain joins TRBV19 to TRBJ2-1, with TRBD1 matching 10 bases. This CDR3 spans 14 amino acids. CDR1 is LNHDA and CDR2 is SQIVND in the germline V gene (reference sequence). V was clipped by 7 bases and J by 9 bases; unmatched bases: 9. For the CDR3, the DNA is TGTGCCAGTACCGGGACAGGGGTGCATAGTGAGCAGTTCTTC. Translation: CASTGTGVHSEQFF.

The J gene is TRBJ1-1, the V gene TRBV10-3, with a tentative D call TRBD1 (6 bases). From germline, CDR1 is ENHRY and CDR2 SYGVKD. The CDR3 loop spans 14 amino acids. V lost 0 bases and J 1 base, leaving 6 bases between the germline ends. The CDR3 region is CAISESGQNTEAFF. For the CDR3, the DNA is TGTGCCATCAGTGAGTCGGGACAGAACACTGAAGCTTTCTTT.

The chain carries TRBV19 and TRBJ1-4, with D possibly TRBD1 on 5 matching bases. Trimming removed 5 bases from V and 7 bases from J, with 14 bases in between. The CDR3 totals 14 residues. Per germline, CDR1 LNHDA and CDR2 SQIVND (reference sequence). The CDR3 nucleotides read TGTGCCAGTAGTCAGGACGGGGGAACTGAAAAACTGTTTTTT. It specifies CASSQDGGTEKLFF.

This clone was observed once. This sequence joins TRBV19 and TRBJ1-1; no reliable D call. Looked up from germline, CDR1 is LNHDA and CDR2 is SQIVND (reference sequence). The CDR3 contains 11 residues. The V end lost 5 bases, the J end lost 11 bases, and 12 bases lay between the germline ends. The CDR3 DNA reads as TGTGCCAGTAGTCTCCTCCAGGATGCTTTCTTT. This encodes CASSLLQDAFF.

The rearrangement joins TRBV10-3 to TRBJ2-2; perhaps TRBD1 as D (6 bases). Trimming took off 2 bases at V and 5 bases at J, with 15 bases between the two ends. Looked up from germline, CDR1 is ENHRY and CDR2 is SYGVKD. CDR3 length equals 16 residues. CDR3 DNA sequence: TGTGCCATCAGTGAGGAGGGAGTCAGGGGAACCGGGGAGCTGTTTTTT. Its protein is CAISEEGVRGTGELFF.

The chain has TRBV28 and TRBJ2-7; a possible D gene is TRBD2 (6 bases). Germline V gives CDR1 MDHEN, CDR2 SYDVKM. CDR3 size: 13 residues. V lost 6 bases, J lost 1 base, and 10 bases lay in between. The CDR3 loop reads CASRSGTSYEQYV. The CDR3 DNA is TGTGCCAGCAGATCTGGGACTTCCTACGAGCAGTACGTC.

V usage is TRBV19 and J usage is TRBJ1-5; D not certain. Trimming cost V 5 bases and J 7 bases, with 18 bases left between them. The CDR3 has 15 residues. Germline CDR1 is LNHDA and CDR2 is SQIVND (reference sequence). CDR3 amino acids: CASSPAGRVWQPQHF. DNA for the CDR3: TGTGCCAGTAGTCCAGCCGGCCGGGTATGGCAGCCCCAGCATTTT.

The chain recombines TRBV23-1 with TRBJ2-7, with a possible D match to TRBD2 (6 bases). TRBV23-1 is an open reading frame, and its role is uncertain. V was cut by 0 bases and J by 3 bases, with 21 bases left in between. The CDR3 runs to 18 residues. The CDR3 DNA sequence: TGCGCCAGCAGTCAATCCCCCGAAGCGGCTAGCGAGGGCTACGAGCAGTACGTC. Protein: CASSQSPEAASEGYEQYV.